This TCR beta chain stems from a study of identical twins. Study-wide findings and caveats: Insertion counts were lower in abundant cord blood beta clonotypes, a trend that memory repertoires did not show.

Note on this clonotype: The antigen is not known.

The V gene's germline CDR1 is LGHDT and CDR2 YNNKEL (reference sequence). This CDR3 has 15 residues. Between the trimmed V and J ends, which lost 7 bases and 3 bases, there was a span of 19 bases. Via MiXCR, TCRdb re-called the 5' RACE reads, giving one row per CDR3 protein. The sample yields about 470,000 distinct CDR3 sequences, 20% to 25% seen once. These data also featured in a second study, about T cells expressing NK-cell markers.

The material sequenced was CD4+ T cells sorted from blood. This TCR was sampled from a woman in her late teens or twenties in good health. The gene calls are TRBV3-1 and TRBJ2-7, with D unresolved. Here the CDR3 DNA reads TGTGCCAGCACCCCCCTAGGTGGATCCGGCTACGAGCAGTACTTC. Translation gives CASTPLGGSGYEQYF.